The next 27 T cell receptor beta chains were all read from a single sample in a study of vaccination and CD4 T cells after COVID-19. Oncomine TCR Beta short-read sequencing was applied to DNA from cultured CD4+ T cells. After culture, CD4+ T cells served as the source for genomic DNA extraction. In TCRdb, the PCR reads were re-called with MiXCR into one record per CDR3 protein. The sample has 10,000 or so distinct CDR3 sequences, 34% seen once. The sample's treatment: roughly 10-day PBMC culture with coronavirus spike peptide pools or control peptides (ViraFEST assay). The collection of CD4+ T cells from the unexposed donor took place before the COVID-19 pandemic (2011-2018). Their specific antigens are unknown. The sequenced material came from CD4+ T cells from blood, cultured in vitro. The receptors here all came from a human donor in good health.

This rearrangement joins TRBV7-9 to TRBJ1-1, with 9 bases that match TRBD1. Germline V gene lookup returns CDR1 SEHNR and CDR2 FQNEAQ (reference sequence). There are 16 residues in the CDR3. V dropped 3 bases and J dropped 0; count of bases not matched to a gene: 5. CDR3 in DNA: TGTGCCAGCAGCTTCGACAGGGGGAATATGAACACTGAAGCTTTCTTT. Its translation is CASSFDRGNMNTEAFF.

Written as DNA, the CDR3 is TGCAGTGCTAGAGATCGGGCAGGGCGAGACGAGCAGTACTTC. It translates to CSARDRAGRDEQYF. The chain has TRBV20-1 and TRBJ2-7; tentatively, D is TRBD1 (5 bases). The CDR3 has 14 residues. Germline V gene sequence: CDR1 DFQATT, CDR2 SNEGSKA (reference sequence). V lost 0 bases to trimming and J lost 5 bases, with 14 bases between them.

V and J are TRBV7-6 and TRBJ2-2, with D perhaps matching TRBD1 (6 bases). Germline V CDR1 and CDR2: SGHVS, FNYEAQ. The CDR3 contains 14 residues. Trimming left V 1 base short and J 6 bases short, with 9 bases between. In DNA form, the CDR3 reads TGTGCCAGCAGCTTAGGACAGGTACCCGGGGAGCTGTTTTTT. It specifies CASSLGQVPGELFF.

This rearrangement joins TRBV7-9 to TRBJ2-7; 9 positions agree with TRBD1. With 3 bases clipped from V and 13 bases from J, the junction kept 4 bases outside the gene matches. The CDR3 sequence is 11 residues long. The germline V gene has CDR1 SEHNR and CDR2 FQNEAQ (reference sequence). The CDR3 reads CASSFRDRDYF. In DNA, the CDR3 is TGTGCCAGCAGCTTCCGGGACAGGGACTACTTC.

The V and J genes are TRBV6-2 or TRBV6-3 and TRBJ2-1; D not certain. The length of the CDR3 is 13 residues. The germline gives CDR1 MNHEY, CDR2 SVGEGT. V was trimmed by 6 bases and J by 6 bases, leaving 12 bases between them. The CDR3 DNA follows: TGTGCCAGCAGCCGAAATTTCGTCAATGAGCAGTTCTTC. As protein: CASSRNFVNEQFF.

This clonotype showed up just a few times. This chain links TRBV6-2 or TRBV6-3 with TRBJ2-2, with D perhaps matching TRBD2 (5 bases). V lost 9 bases and J lost 2, with 7 bases in between. The CDR3 length is 12 residues. Germline CDR1 is MNHEY and CDR2 is SVGEGT. CDR3 protein: CASSANTGELFF. DNA for the CDR3: TGTGCCAGTAGCGCAAACACCGGGGAGCTGTTTTTT.

This clonotype was seen a handful of times. The chain combines TRBV6-2 or TRBV6-3 with TRBJ1-1; weak D call: TRBD1 (6 bases). Trimming shortened V by 1 base and J by 7 bases, and 19 bases separated the two germline ends. The CDR3 length is 16 residues. Germline V CDR1 and CDR2: MNHEY, SVGEGT. CDR3 DNA: TGTGCCAGCAGTTACTTTGGTATCGGACAGATGAATGAAGCTTTCTTT. Its translation: CASSYFGIGQMNEAFF.

This chain joins TRBV28 and TRBJ2-7; TRBD1 matches 9 bases. The CDR3 is made up of 16 amino acids. Germline V lookup: CDR1 MDHEN, CDR2 SYDVKM. The junction had 4 bases not matched to a gene; V was cut back by 1 base and J by 0 bases. This chain's CDR3 is CASSLLVTGGSYEQYF. DNA for the CDR3: TGTGCCAGCAGTTTATTGGTGACAGGGGGCTCCTACGAGCAGTACTTC.

V is TRBV7-2 and J is TRBJ2-7, with TRBD2 matching over 9 bases. The CDR3 consists of 15 residues. V trimming: 5 bases; J trimming: 2 bases; junction bases outside the gene matches: 7. Germline V gene sequence: CDR1 SGHTA, CDR2 FQGNSA. CDR3 nucleotide sequence: TGTGCCAGCAGCGATGGGGCTAGCGGGACCTACGAGCAGTACTTC. It is translated as CASSDGASGTYEQYF. The whole variable domain, filled in from reference TRBV7-2 and TRBJ2-7, reads GAGVSQSPSNKVTEKGKDVELRCDPISGHTALYWYRQSLGQGLEFLIYFQGNSAPDKSGLPSDRFSAERTGGSVSTLTIQRTQQEDSAVYLCASSDGASGTYEQYFGPGTRLTVT.

Only a few counts were recorded for this clonotype. This sequence joins TRBV14 and TRBJ2-1; TRBD1 is a possible D gene (6 bases). The CDR3 loop spans 14 amino acids. Trimming stripped 4 bases from V and 4 bases from J, with 11 bases between. Germline V gives CDR1 SGHDN, CDR2 FVKESK. CDR3 protein: CASSPTGPYNEQFF. DNA of the CDR3: TGTGCCAGCAGCCCCACAGGGCCATACAATGAGCAGTTCTTC.

This clonotype turned up a few times. The rearrangement joins TRBV20-1 to TRBJ2-5; D remains unclear. Trimming shortened V by 6 bases and J by 0 bases, and 20 bases separated the two germline ends. The CDR3 is 16 amino acids. Germline-derived CDR1 and CDR2 are DFQATT and SNEGSKA (reference sequence). The CDR3 loop reads CSAITKAYTYQETQYF. CDR3 bases: TGCAGTGCGATCACTAAGGCCTATACCTACCAAGAGACCCAGTACTTC.

The chain carries TRBV4-1 and TRBJ2-5; 8 bases line up with TRBD1. Germline loops: CDR1 MGHRA, CDR2 YSYEKL. This CDR3 comprises 15 residues. The V and J ends lost 0 bases and 2 bases, in that order; junction bases with no gene match: 2. The CDR3 sequence: CASSQEDRAQETQYF. The CDR3 DNA reads TGCGCCAGCAGCCAAGAGGACAGGGCGCAAGAGACCCAGTACTTC.

The V gene is TRBV25-1, the J gene TRBJ1-1; D may be TRBD1 (5 bases). The CDR3 sequence is 14 residues long. Per germline, CDR1 MGHDK and CDR2 SYGVNS. V was pared by 3 bases and J by 4 bases, with 12 bases between. CDR3 DNA: TGTGCCAGCAGTGATTTTCCGAGGGGCACTGAAGCTTTCTTT. Protein: CASSDFPRGTEAFF.

This chain connects TRBV27 to TRBJ2-7; D may be TRBD1 or TRBD2 (6 bases each). This CDR3 region has 17 residues. Germline CDR1 MNHEY, CDR2 SMNVEV (reference sequence). Deletions cut 6 bases from V and 4 bases from J, with 25 bases between. The CDR3 reads CASRSKRPQGGLYEQYF. CDR3 in DNA: TGTGCCAGCAGATCCAAAAGACCACAAGGGGGACTTTACGAGCAGTACTTC.

The chain's CDR3 is CASSLDPTAANEKLFF. The CDR3 DNA follows: TGTGCCAGCAGCTTAGACCCGACAGCTGCTAATGAAAAACTGTTTTTT. This chain uses TRBV7-2 with TRBJ1-4; maybe TRBD1 (5 bases). Germline loops: CDR1 SGHTA, CDR2 FQGNSA. V shed 1 base and J shed 3 bases, with 12 bases lying between them. CDR3 length equals 16 residues. Based on the CDR3 plus reference TRBV7-2 and TRBJ1-4, the full variable domain is GAGVSQSPSNKVTEKGKDVELRCDPISGHTALYWYRQSLGQGLEFLIYFQGNSAPDKSGLPSDRFSAERTGGSVSTLTIQRTQQEDSAVYLCASSLDPTAANEKLFFGSGTQLSVL.

This clonotype has more than one count but fewer than ten. The rearrangement uses TRBV28 and TRBJ1-2; 9 bases align to TRBD1. Germline V gene data show CDR1 as MDHEN and CDR2 as SYDVKM. V shed 4 bases, J shed 8 bases, and the junction held 5 bases outside the gene matches. The CDR3 length is 13 residues. CDR3 nucleotide sequence: TGTGCCAGCAGTTCACCGGACAGGGGAGGCTACACCTTC. This sequence encodes CASSSPDRGGYTF.

The V call is TRBV14, the J call TRBJ1-1; D remains ambiguous. Germline CDR1 is SGHDN and CDR2 is FVKESK. V was cut by 4 bases and J by 3 bases, with 9 bases left in between. The CDR3 runs 13 residues. The CDR3 here is CASSRGGYTEAFF. In DNA form, the CDR3 reads TGTGCCAGCAGCCGAGGAGGGTACACTGAAGCTTTCTTT.

V gene TRBV5-1 combines with J gene TRBJ2-7; TRBD1 might be the D (6 bases). The CDR3 is made up of 13 amino acids. The V end was cut by 0 bases, the J end by 7 bases, with 11 bases between. Looked up from germline, CDR1 is SGHRS and CDR2 is YFSETQ. DNA of the CDR3: TGCGCCAGCAGCTTGGACAGGGCAGGGGAGCAGTACTTC. Its translation is CASSLDRAGEQYF. The variable domain in full, with the rest retrieved from reference TRBV5-1 and TRBJ2-7, is KAGVTQTPRYLIKTRGQQVTLSCSPISGHRSVSWYQQTPGQGLQFLFEYFSETQRNKGNFPGRFSGRQFSNSRSEMNVSTLELGDSALYLCASSLDRAGEQYFGPGTRLTVT.

This chain links TRBV7-2 with TRBJ2-7; D call uncertain. The CDR3 is made up of 15 amino acids. V was trimmed by 1 base and J by 6 bases, leaving 16 bases between them. From germline, CDR1 is SGHTA and CDR2 FQGNSA. The CDR3 sequence: CASSLGHRIRAEQYF. The CDR3 bases are TGTGCCAGCAGCTTAGGGCACCGAATAAGGGCCGAGCAGTACTTC.

The rearrangement links TRBV18 to TRBJ1-5; 7 bases agree with TRBD1. J lost 4 bases, V lost 6 bases, and 6 bases had no gene match. The CDR3 is made up of 14 amino acids. Per germline, CDR1 KGHSH and CDR2 LQKENI. CDR3 region: CASSPRGGNQPQHF. In nucleotides, the CDR3 is TGTGCCAGCTCCCCCAGGGGGGGAAATCAGCCCCAGCATTTT.

The chain employs TRBV11-2 and TRBJ2-3; 7 nucleotides align to TRBD2. The CDR3 contains 15 residues. From germline, CDR1 is SGHAT and CDR2 FQNNGV. J lost 1 base, V lost 6 bases, and 7 bases had no gene match. This chain's CDR3 is CASSRRRGGTDTQYF. DNA of the CDR3: TGTGCCAGCAGTCGCCGTCGGGGGGGCACAGATACGCAGTATTTT.

This clonotype was recorded a few times. This chain connects TRBV20-1 to TRBJ1-5; the match to TRBD1 covers 7 bases. Germline CDR1 DFQATT, CDR2 SNEGSKA (reference sequence). The junction had 8 bases not matched to a gene; V was cut back by 3 bases and J by 0 bases. This CDR3 has 16 amino acids. CDR3 loop: CSASPGTAYSNQPQHF. The CDR3 coding sequence is TGCAGTGCTAGCCCCGGGACAGCTTATAGCAATCAGCCCCAGCATTTT.

In its sample, this clonotype was seen a few times. V is TRBV6-5 and J is TRBJ1-1; D perhaps matches TRBD1 (6 bases). Germline V gives CDR1 MNHEY, CDR2 SVGAGI. Trimming shortened V by 0 bases and J by 2 bases, and 16 bases separated the two germline ends. The CDR3 is made up of 17 amino acids. The CDR3 loop reads CASSYSRMRGANTEAFF. The CDR3 DNA sequence: TGTGCCAGCAGTTACTCCCGGATGCGGGGGGCTAACACTGAAGCTTTCTTT.

The sample holds a few counts of this clonotype. The gene calls are TRBV4-1 and TRBJ2-7; 7 bases align to TRBD2. Losses at the gene ends were 6 bases for V and 6 bases for J; bases not matched to a gene: 14. The germline V gene has CDR1 MGHRA and CDR2 YSYEKL. The CDR3 has 15 residues. CDR3 coding DNA: TGCGCCAGCAGAGAAATCGGGGGGAGGGCCTCCGAGCAGTACTTC. This sequence encodes CASREIGGRASEQYF.

The gene calls are TRBV5-1 and TRBJ1-1; 7 bases agree with TRBD1. Looked up from germline, CDR1 is SGHRS and CDR2 is YFSETQ. The V segment lost 4 bases and the J segment 3 bases; nucleotides outside the gene matches: 3. The CDR3 contains 13 residues. The CDR3 nucleotides are TGCGCCAGCAGCACCGGACAGGACACTGAAGCTTTCTTT. Translating it yields CASSTGQDTEAFF.

The chain combines TRBV29-1 with TRBJ1-5, with a possible D match to TRBD1 (5 bases). CDR1 and CDR2 (germline): SQVTM, ANQGSEA. There are 13 residues in the CDR3. Trimming removed 4 bases at V and 8 bases at J, with 15 bases between. The CDR3 is CSVGGSRAEPQHF. In DNA, the CDR3 is TGCAGCGTTGGGGGGTCCCGGGCGGAGCCCCAGCATTTT.

The table lists this clonotype with a count of one. The V call is TRBV7-3, the J call TRBJ2-2, with no clear D. This CDR3 has 12 amino acids. V shed 1 base and J shed 7 bases, with 4 bases lying between them. The germline V gene encodes CDR1 SGHTA and CDR2 FQGTGA. The CDR3 nucleotides are TGTGCCAGCAGCTTAAAACACGGGGAGCTGTTTTTT. Protein: CASSLKHGELFF. Variable domain in full (rest from reference TRBV7-3 and TRBJ2-2): GAGVSQTPSNKVTEKGKYVELRCDPISGHTALYWYRQSLGQGPEFLIYFQGTGAADDSGLPNDRFFAVRPEGSVSTLKIQRTERGDSAVYLCASSLKHGELFFGEGSRLTVL.